The source of this TCR beta chain is a study of blood T cell repertoires in COVID-19. Profiling relied on immunoSEQ multiplex PCR, and the TCRdb table lists in-frame clones only, not all of them. Of around 50,000 clones listed, about 87% are singletons. This CDR3 has 16 amino acids. V lost 1 base to trimming and J lost 2 bases, with 12 bases between them. Germline CDR1 reads SGHAT; CDR2 reads FQNNGV. This rearrangement joins TRBV11-2 to TRBJ2-4; perhaps TRBD1 as D (6 bases). The source material was peripheral blood. This clonotype was sampled from a woman aged 60-75 years with COVID-19, enrolled during active disease. The CDR3, as DNA: TGTGCCAGCAGCTTAGCGTCCACAGGGCCCAAAAACATTCAGTACTTC. Translation: CASSLASTGPKNIQYF.